This TCR beta chain was found in a study of blood T cell repertoires in COVID-19. Looking at the study overall: Sample material is recorded as cDNA or gDNA derived from T cells, B-cell-depleted T cells, or PBMCs.

Study processing details: From reference gene primer amplification, estimates of nucleated cell counts were derived. Data came from immunoSEQ multiplex PCR; TCRdb stores just in-frame clones and leaves some out. The D gene and trimming were derived from the DNA, and the V and J assignments and clone size from that table. The sample comprises 110,000 to 150,000 clones, around 89% of which are singletons, and under 3.5% rests with the top ten. With 4 bases removed from V and 6 bases from J, the gap between germline ends came to 15 bases. Germline loops: CDR1 LNHDA, CDR2 SQIVND (reference sequence). There are 14 residues in the CDR3.

The material sequenced was peripheral blood. The V call is TRBV19, the J call TRBJ1-1; possibly TRBD1 for D (6 bases). The TCR originated in a woman aged 60-70 years with active COVID-19. CDR3 DNA: TGTGCCAGTAGTACAACCACAGGGTCTTCTGAAGCTTTCTTT. It specifies CASSTTTGSSEAFF.